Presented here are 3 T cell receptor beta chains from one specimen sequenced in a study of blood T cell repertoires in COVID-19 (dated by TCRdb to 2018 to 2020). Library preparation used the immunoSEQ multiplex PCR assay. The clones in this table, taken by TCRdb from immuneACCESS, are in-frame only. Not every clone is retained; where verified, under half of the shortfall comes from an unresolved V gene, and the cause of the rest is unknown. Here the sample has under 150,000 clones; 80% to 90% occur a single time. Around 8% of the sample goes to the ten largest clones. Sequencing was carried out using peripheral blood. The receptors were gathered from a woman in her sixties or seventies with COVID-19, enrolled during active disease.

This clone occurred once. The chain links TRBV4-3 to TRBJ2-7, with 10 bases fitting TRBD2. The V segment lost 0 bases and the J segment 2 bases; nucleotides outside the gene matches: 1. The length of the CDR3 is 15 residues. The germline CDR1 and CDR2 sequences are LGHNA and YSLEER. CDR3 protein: CASSQEGTSAYEQYF. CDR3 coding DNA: TGCGCCAGCAGCCAAGAAGGGACTAGCGCCTACGAGCAGTACTTC.

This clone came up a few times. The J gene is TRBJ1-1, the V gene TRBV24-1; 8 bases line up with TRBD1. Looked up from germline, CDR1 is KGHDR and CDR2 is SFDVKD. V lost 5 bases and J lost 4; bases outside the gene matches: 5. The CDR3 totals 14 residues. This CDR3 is CATSADREATEAFF. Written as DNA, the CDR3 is TGTGCCACCAGTGCGGACAGGGAGGCCACTGAAGCTTTCTTT.

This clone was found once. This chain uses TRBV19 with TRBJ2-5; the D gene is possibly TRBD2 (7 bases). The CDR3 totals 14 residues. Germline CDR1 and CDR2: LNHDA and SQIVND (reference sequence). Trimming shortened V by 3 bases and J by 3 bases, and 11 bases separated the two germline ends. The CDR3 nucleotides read TGTGCCAGTAGTATGGGGGGGGGCAAAGAGACCCAGTACTTC. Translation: CASSMGGGKETQYF.